In its sample, the clone carrying this TCR beta chain was seen a few times. What it binds is unknown. The use of a sample-barcoded 5' primer and a J-beta primer mix characterized a second PCR of about 7 to 12 cycles. TCRdb re-derived calls from the 5' RACE reads in MiXCR, one entry per CDR3 protein. The sample shows some 1,000,000 distinct CDR3 sequences, about 25% of them seen only once. The data were obtained in a study of blood T cells in healthy people across ages. From germline, CDR1 is MNHEY and CDR2 SMNVEV (reference sequence). Trimming took 5 bases from V and 7 from J, leaving 21 bases between them. This CDR3 is 16 amino acids long. Isolation yielded PBMCs, at least 6.5 million per sample, in every case. Study-level points and caveats: Nothing was known about donor CMV status, and this possibly confounded expanded clonotype changes.

The data were also submitted as part of a second study, on T cells of mothers and their children. As that report states: Barcodes and 2-4 random nucleotides were added by M1S in the second PCR.

The specimen sequenced was blood. J is TRBJ1-5 and V is TRBV27; D ambiguous. The receptor's source is a girl aged 2 to 9 in good health. The CDR3 region is CASSPILTVSRQPQHF. The CDR3 bases are TGTGCCAGCAGTCCCATTCTTACAGTATCAAGGCAGCCCCAGCATTTT.